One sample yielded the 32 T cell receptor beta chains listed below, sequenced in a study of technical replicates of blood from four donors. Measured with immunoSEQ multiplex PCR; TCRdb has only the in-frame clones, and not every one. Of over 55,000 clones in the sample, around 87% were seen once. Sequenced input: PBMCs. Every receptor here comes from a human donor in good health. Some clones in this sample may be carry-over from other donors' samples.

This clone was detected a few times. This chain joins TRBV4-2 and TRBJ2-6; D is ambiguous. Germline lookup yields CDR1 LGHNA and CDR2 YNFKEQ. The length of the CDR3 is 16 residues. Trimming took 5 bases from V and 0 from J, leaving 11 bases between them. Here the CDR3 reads CASSALPSSGANVLTF. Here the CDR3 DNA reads TGTGCCAGCAGCGCCTTACCGAGCTCTGGGGCCAACGTCCTGACTTTC.

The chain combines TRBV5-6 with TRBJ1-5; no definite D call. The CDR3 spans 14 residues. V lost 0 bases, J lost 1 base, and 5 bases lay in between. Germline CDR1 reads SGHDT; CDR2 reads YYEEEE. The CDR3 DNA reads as TGTGCCAGCAGCTTGGGACAAAGCAATCAGCCCCAGCATTTT. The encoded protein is CASSLGQSNQPQHF.

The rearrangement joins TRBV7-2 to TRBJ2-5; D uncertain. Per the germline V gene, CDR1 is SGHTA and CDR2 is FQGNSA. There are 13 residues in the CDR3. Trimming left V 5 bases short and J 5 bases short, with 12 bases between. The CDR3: CASSRIERETQYF. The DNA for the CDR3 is TGTGCCAGCAGCCGGATAGAGAGGGAGACCCAGTACTTC.

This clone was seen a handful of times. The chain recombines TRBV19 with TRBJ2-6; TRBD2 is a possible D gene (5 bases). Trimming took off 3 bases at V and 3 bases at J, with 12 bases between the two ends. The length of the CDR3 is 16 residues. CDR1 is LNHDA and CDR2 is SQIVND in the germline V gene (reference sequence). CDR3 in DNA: TGTGCCAGTAGTATTTGGACTGTTTTTGGGGCCAACGTCCTGACTTTC. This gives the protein CASSIWTVFGANVLTF.

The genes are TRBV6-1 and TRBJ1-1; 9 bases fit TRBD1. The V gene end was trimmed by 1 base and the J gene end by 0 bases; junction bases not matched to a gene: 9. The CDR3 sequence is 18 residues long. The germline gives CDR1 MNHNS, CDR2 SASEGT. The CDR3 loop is CASSEGQGETSVNTEAFF. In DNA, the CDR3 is TGTGCCAGCAGTGAAGGACAGGGGGAAACATCGGTGAACACTGAAGCTTTCTTT.

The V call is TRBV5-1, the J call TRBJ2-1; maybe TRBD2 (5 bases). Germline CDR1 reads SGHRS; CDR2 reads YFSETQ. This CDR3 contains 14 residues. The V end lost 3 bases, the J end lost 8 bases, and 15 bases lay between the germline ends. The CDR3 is CASSYGLASDEQFF. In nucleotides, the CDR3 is TGCGCCAGCAGCTATGGGCTAGCCTCCGATGAGCAGTTCTTC.

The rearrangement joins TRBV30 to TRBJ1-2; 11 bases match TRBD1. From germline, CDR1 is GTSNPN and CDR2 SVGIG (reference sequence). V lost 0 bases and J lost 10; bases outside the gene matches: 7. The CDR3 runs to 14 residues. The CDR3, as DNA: TGTGCCTGGAGTGTAGGACAGGGGGCGCATTTCTACACCTTC. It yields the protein CAWSVGQGAHFYTF.

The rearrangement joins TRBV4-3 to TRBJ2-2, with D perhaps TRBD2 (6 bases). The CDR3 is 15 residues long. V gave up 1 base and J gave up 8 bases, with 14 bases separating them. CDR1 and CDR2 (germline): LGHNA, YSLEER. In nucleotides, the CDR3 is TGCGCCAGCAGCCAAGGGTGGGGAGGATCTGGGGAGCTGTTTTTT. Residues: CASSQGWGGSGELFF.

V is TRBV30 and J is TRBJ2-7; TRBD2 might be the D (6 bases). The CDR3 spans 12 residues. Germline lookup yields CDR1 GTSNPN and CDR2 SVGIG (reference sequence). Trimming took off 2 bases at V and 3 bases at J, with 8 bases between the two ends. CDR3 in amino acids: CAWSSGDYEQYF. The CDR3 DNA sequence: TGTGCCTGGAGTTCGGGGGACTACGAGCAGTACTTC.

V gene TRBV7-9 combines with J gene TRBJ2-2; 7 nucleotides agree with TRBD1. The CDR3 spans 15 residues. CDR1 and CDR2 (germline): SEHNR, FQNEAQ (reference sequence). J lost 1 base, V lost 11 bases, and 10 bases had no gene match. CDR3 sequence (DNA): TGTGCCGGGCTTGTCAGGACAGGGAACACCGGGGAGCTGTTTTTT. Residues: CAGLVRTGNTGELFF.

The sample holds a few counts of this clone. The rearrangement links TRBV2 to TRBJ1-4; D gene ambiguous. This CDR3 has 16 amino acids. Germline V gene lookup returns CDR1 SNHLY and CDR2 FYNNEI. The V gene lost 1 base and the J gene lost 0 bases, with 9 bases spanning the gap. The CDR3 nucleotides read TGTGCCAGCAGTGAAGGTACAGCAGCAACTAATGAAAAACTGTTTTTT. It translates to CASSEGTAATNEKLFF. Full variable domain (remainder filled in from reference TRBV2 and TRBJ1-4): EPEVTQTPSHQVTQMGQEVILRCVPISNHLYFYWYRQILGQKVEFLVSFYNNEISEKSEIFDDQFSVERPDGSNFTLKIRSTKLEDSAMYFCASSEGTAATNEKLFFGSGTQLSVL.

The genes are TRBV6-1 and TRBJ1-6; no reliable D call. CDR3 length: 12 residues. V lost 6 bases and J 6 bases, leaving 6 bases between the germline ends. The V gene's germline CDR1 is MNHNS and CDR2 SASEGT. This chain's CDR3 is CASRGSNSPLHF. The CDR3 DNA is TGTGCCAGCAGAGGGAGTAATTCACCCCTCCACTTT.

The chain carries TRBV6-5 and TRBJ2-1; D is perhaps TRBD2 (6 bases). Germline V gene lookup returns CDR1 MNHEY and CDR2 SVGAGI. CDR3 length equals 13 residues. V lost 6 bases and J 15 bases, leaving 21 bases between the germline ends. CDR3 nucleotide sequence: TGTGCCAGCAGCATCCCCGGGACTCAGAGCCGGTTCTTC. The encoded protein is CASSIPGTQSRFF.

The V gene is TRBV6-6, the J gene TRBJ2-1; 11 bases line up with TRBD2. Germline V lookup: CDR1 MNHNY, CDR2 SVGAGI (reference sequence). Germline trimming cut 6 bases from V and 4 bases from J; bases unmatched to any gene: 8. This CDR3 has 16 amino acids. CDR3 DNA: TGTGCCAGCAGACCCCCGGGACTAGCGGCTTACAATGAGCAGTTCTTC. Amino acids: CASRPPGLAAYNEQFF.

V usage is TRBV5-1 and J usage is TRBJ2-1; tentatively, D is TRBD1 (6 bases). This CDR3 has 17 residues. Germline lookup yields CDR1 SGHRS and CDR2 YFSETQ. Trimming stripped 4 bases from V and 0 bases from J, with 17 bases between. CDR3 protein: CASSPSLGDISYNEQFF. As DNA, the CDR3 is TGCGCCAGCAGCCCCAGTTTGGGGGACATCTCCTACAATGAGCAGTTCTTC.

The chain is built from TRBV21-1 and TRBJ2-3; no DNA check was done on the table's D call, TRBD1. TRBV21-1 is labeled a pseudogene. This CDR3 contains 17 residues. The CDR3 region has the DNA TGTGCCAGCAGCAAATCCCGCCGAATCGACAGGGGAGATACGCAGTATTTT. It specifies CASSKSRRIDRGDTQYF.

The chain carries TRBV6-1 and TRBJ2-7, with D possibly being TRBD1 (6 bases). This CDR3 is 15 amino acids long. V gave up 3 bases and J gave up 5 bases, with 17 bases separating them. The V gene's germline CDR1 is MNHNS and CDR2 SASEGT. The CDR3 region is CASSDPRGLRDEQYF. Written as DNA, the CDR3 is TGTGCCAGCAGTGACCCCAGGGGCCTTCGGGACGAGCAGTACTTC.

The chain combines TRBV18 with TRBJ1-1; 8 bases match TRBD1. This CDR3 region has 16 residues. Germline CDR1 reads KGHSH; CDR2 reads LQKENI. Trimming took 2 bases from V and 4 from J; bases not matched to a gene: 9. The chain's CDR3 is CASSPAAGGVGTEAFF. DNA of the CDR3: TGTGCCAGCTCACCAGCGGCAGGGGGCGTTGGCACTGAAGCTTTCTTT.

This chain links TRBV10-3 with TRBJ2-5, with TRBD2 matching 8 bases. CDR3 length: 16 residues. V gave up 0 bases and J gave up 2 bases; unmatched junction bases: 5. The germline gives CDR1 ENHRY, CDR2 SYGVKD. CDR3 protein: CAISESLAGGQETQYF. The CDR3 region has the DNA TGTGCCATCAGTGAGTCGCTGGCGGGGGGTCAAGAGACCCAGTACTTC.

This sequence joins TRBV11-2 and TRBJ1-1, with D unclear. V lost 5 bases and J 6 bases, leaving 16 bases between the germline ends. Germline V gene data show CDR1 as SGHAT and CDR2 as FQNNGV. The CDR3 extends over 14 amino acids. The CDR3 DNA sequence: TGTGCCAGCAGCCGGGAGGGAGGGCGGGCTGAAGCTTTCTTT. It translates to CASSREGGRAEAFF.

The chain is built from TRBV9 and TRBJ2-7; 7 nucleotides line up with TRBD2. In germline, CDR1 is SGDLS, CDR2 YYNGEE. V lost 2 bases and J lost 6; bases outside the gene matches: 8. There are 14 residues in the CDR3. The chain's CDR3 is CASSVGLGVAEQYF. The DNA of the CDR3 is TGTGCCAGCAGCGTTGGACTAGGGGTCGCCGAGCAGTACTTC.

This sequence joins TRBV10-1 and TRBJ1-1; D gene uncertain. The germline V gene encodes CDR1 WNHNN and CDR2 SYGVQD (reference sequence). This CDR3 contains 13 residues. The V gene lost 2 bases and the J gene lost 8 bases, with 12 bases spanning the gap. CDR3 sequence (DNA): TGCGCCAGCAGTGAGATTTGTCAGGAAGAAGCTTTCTTT. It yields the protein CASSEICQEEAFF.

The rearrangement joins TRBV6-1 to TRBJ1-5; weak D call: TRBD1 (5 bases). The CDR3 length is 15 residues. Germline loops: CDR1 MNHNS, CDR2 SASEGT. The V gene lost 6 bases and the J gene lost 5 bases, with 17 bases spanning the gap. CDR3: CASRGIREEDQPQHF. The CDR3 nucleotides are TGTGCCAGCAGGGGAATCAGGGAGGAGGATCAGCCCCAGCATTTT.

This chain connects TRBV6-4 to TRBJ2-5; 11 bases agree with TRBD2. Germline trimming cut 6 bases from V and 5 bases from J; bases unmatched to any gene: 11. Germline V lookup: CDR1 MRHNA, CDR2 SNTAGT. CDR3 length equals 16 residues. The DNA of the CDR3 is TGTGCCAGCAGAGGAACTAGCGGGAGACAGAGGGAGACCCAGTACTTC. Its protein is CASRGTSGRQRETQYF.

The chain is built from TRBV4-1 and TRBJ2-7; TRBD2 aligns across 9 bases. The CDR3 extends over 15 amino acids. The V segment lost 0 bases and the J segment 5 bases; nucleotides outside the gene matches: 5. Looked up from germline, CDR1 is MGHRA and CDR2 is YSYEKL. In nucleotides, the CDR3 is TGCGCCAGCAGCCAAGATCGCCGCGGGAGGGACGAGCAGTACTTC. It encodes CASSQDRRGRDEQYF.

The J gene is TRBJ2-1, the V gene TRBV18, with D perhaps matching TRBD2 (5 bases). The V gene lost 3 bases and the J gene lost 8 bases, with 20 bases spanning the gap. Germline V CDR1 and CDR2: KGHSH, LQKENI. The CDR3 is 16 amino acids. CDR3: CASSPKYGVKMHEQFF. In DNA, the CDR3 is TGTGCCAGCTCACCGAAGTACGGGGTAAAAATGCATGAGCAGTTCTTC.

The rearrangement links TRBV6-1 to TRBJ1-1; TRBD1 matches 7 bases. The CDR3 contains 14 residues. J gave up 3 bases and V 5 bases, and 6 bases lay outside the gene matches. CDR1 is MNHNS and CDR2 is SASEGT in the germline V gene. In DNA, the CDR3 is TGTGCCAGCAGTCTACCACAGGGGTACACTGAAGCTTTCTTT. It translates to CASSLPQGYTEAFF.

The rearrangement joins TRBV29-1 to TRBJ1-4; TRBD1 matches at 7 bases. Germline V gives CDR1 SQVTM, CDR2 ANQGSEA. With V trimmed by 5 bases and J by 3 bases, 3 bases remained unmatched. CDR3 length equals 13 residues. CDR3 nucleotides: TGCAGCGTTCAGACAGGGCCTAATGAAAAACTGTTTTTT. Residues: CSVQTGPNEKLFF.

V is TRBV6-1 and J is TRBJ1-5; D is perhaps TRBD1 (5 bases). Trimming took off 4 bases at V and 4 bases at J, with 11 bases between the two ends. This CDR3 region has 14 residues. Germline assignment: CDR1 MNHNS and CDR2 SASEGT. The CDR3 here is CASSVSGGNQPQHF. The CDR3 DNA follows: TGTGCCAGCAGTGTAAGTGGGGGGAATCAGCCCCAGCATTTT.

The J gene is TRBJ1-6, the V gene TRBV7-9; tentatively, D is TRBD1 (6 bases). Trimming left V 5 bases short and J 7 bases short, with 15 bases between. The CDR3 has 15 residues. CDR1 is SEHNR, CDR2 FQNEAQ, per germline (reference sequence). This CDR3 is CASSPGTLGNSPLHF. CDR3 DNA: TGTGCCAGCAGCCCAGGGACACTTGGGAATTCACCCCTCCACTTT.

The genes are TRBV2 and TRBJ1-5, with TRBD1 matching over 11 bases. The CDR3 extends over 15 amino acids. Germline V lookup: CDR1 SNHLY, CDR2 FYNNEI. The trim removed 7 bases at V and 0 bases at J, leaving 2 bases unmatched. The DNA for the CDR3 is TGTGCCAGCACGGGACAGGGGGATAGCAATCAGCCCCAGCATTTT. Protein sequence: CASTGQGDSNQPQHF.

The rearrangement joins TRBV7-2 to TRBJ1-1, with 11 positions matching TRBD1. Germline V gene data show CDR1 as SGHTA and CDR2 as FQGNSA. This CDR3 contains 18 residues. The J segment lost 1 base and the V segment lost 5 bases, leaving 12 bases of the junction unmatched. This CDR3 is CASSLHIRTGGGNTEAFF. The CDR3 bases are TGTGCCAGCAGCCTACATATAAGGACAGGGGGCGGGAACACTGAAGCTTTCTTT.